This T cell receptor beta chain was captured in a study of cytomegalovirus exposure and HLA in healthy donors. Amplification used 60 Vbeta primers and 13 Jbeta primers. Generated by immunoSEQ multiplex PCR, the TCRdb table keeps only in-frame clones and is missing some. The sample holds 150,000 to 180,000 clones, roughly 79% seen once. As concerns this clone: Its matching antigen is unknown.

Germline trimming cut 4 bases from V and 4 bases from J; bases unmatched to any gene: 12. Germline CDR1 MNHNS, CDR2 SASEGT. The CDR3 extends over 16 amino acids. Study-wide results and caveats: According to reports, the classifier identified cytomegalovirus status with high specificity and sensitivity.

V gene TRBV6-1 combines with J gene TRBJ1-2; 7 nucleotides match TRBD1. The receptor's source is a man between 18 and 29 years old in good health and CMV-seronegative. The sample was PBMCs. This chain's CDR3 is CASSVGDSPTFYGYTF. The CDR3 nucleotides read TGTGCCAGCAGTGTCGGGGACAGCCCCACATTCTATGGCTACACCTTC.